Shown below are 21 T cell receptor beta chains from a single sample sequenced in a study of blood T cell repertoires in COVID-19. The protocol was immunoSEQ multiplex PCR, while the TCRdb copy is restricted to in-frame clones and leaves out a portion. The table lists over 95,000 clones, around 89% of them singletons. The source material was peripheral blood. Receptor source: a woman aged 45-65 years with acute or convalescent COVID-19.

V gene TRBV29-1 combines with J gene TRBJ1-4; possibly TRBD1 for D (6 bases). This CDR3 has 12 amino acids. The V and J ends lost 3 bases and 6 bases respectively, with 8 bases between them. Germline V gives CDR1 SQVTM, CDR2 ANQGSEA. The CDR3 spells CSVDAGDEKLFF. CDR3 coding DNA: TGCAGCGTTGATGCAGGGGATGAAAAACTGTTTTTT.

This clone was detected only a few times. The chain is built from TRBV28 and TRBJ1-4; D remains unclear. From germline, CDR1 is MDHEN and CDR2 SYDVKM. Trimming shortened V by 2 bases and J by 4 bases, and 11 bases separated the two germline ends. The CDR3 covers 15 residues. CDR3 DNA: TGTGCCAGCAGTTTACCCTCCGGGAATAATGAAAAACTGTTTTTT. It is translated as CASSLPSGNNEKLFF.

This sequence joins TRBV28 and TRBJ1-4, with TRBD1 identical over 11 bases. CDR1 is MDHEN and CDR2 is SYDVKM in the germline V gene. The CDR3 runs to 15 residues. V was clipped by 10 bases and J by 1 base; unmatched bases: 5. The CDR3 loop reads CAIGQGARTNEKLFF. The CDR3 nucleotides are TGTGCCATCGGACAGGGGGCGCGAACTAATGAAAAACTGTTTTTT.

This clone was picked up a small number of times. The chain has TRBV28 and TRBJ2-7; possibly TRBD2 for D (5 bases). The CDR3 contains 16 residues. The V end lost 5 bases, the J end lost 0 bases, and 17 bases lay between the germline ends. The germline CDR1 and CDR2 sequences are MDHEN and SYDVKM. Written as DNA, the CDR3 is TGTGCCAGCAGTCTGCACACCGGGATAGACTCCTACGAGCAGTACTTC. It encodes CASSLHTGIDSYEQYF.

This rearrangement joins TRBV10-2 to TRBJ2-5, with TRBD2 matching 10 bases. This CDR3 is built from 14 residues. The V gene end was trimmed by 8 bases and the J gene end by 5 bases; junction bases not matched to a gene: 8. The germline CDR1 and CDR2 sequences are WSHSY and SAAADI. The CDR3 DNA sequence: TGCGCCAGCTGTGGAGCGGGGGGGCGGGAGACCCAGTACTTC. Its translation is CASCGAGGRETQYF.

This rearrangement joins TRBV5-1 to TRBJ1-1; D possibly corresponds to TRBD1 (6 bases). The V gene's germline CDR1 is SGHRS and CDR2 YFSETQ. Trimming left V 1 base short and J 3 bases short, with 13 bases between. The CDR3 loop spans 15 amino acids. The CDR3, as DNA: TGCGCCAGCAGCTTGATGGTAGGGGGTGACACTGAAGCTTTCTTT. Its translation is CASSLMVGGDTEAFF.

This clone has a single count. V gene TRBV19 combines with J gene TRBJ2-1; 7 bases fit TRBD2. The V segment lost 1 base and the J segment 0 bases; nucleotides outside the gene matches: 3. The CDR3 runs 16 residues. Germline V gives CDR1 LNHDA, CDR2 SQIVND (reference sequence). CDR3 DNA: TGTGCCAGTAGTATAGGGGGACTAAACTCCTACAATGAGCAGTTCTTC. It is translated as CASSIGGLNSYNEQFF.

The CDR3 region has the DNA TGTGCCAGCATCGAGACCGGGGAGCTGTTTTTT. Amino acid sequence: CASIETGELFF. This chain links TRBV2 with TRBJ2-2; unclear D gene. V lost 7 bases and J lost 5, with 5 bases in between. Germline V gene sequence: CDR1 SNHLY, CDR2 FYNNEI. The length of the CDR3 is 11 residues.

By share of the sample, this clone is medium-sized. This rearrangement joins TRBV10-3 to TRBJ1-1; 7 bases agree with TRBD1. After removal of 6 bases from V and 1 base from J, the junction contained 5 bases not matched to a gene. Germline CDR1 is ENHRY and CDR2 is SYGVKD. The CDR3 totals 14 residues. The CDR3 bases are TGTGCCATCAGACCCGGACAGGAGAACACTGAAGCTTTCTTT. Encoded protein: CAIRPGQENTEAFF.

The gene calls are TRBV10-2 and TRBJ1-4; D is uncertain. Germline V gene sequence: CDR1 WSHSY, CDR2 SAAADI. V gave up 3 bases and J gave up 6 bases, with 14 bases separating them. The CDR3 runs 15 residues. The CDR3 reads CASSEGGPFDEKLFF. For the CDR3, the DNA is TGCGCCAGCAGTGAAGGCGGCCCGTTTGATGAAAAACTGTTTTTT.

The rearrangement links TRBV10-3 to TRBJ1-1; D is possibly TRBD1 (5 bases). Looked up from germline, CDR1 is ENHRY and CDR2 is SYGVKD. This CDR3 is built from 13 residues. With 7 bases removed from V and 2 bases from J, the gap between germline ends came to 11 bases. The CDR3 region is CAITLTVNTEAFF. CDR3 nucleotides: TGTGCCATCACCTTGACAGTAAACACTGAAGCTTTCTTT.

The rearrangement uses TRBV18 and TRBJ1-1; D perhaps matches TRBD1 (6 bases). Germline V CDR1 and CDR2: KGHSH, LQKENI. This CDR3 contains 15 residues. Trimming cost V 5 bases and J 5 bases, with 18 bases left between them. The CDR3, as DNA: TGTGCCAGCTCAGTACCAGGGGTTAGAAGGACTGAAGCTTTCTTT. It translates to CASSVPGVRRTEAFF.

The rearrangement uses TRBV10-3 and TRBJ2-2; 7 bases match TRBD1. The CDR3 is made up of 13 amino acids. Trimming cost V 6 bases and J 3 bases; bases outside gene matches: 1. Germline CDR1 and CDR2: ENHRY and SYGVKD. Here the CDR3 reads CAISGTDTGELFF. CDR3 coding DNA: TGTGCCATCAGCGGGACAGACACCGGGGAGCTGTTTTTT.

The genes are TRBV24-1 and TRBJ2-2; TRBD2 agrees at 8 bases. The CDR3 has 12 amino acids. The germline CDR1 and CDR2 sequences are KGHDR and SFDVKD. Trimming at V came to 8 bases and at J to 8 bases, leaving 3 bases not matched to a gene. The CDR3 nucleotides read TGTGCCACCAAAGCGGGGGCTGGGGAGCTGTTTTTT. Residues: CATKAGAGELFF.

This rearrangement joins TRBV18 to TRBJ1-1; no firm D call. The V end was cut by 2 bases, the J end by 5 bases, with 12 bases between. The CDR3 is made up of 14 amino acids. Germline CDR1 is KGHSH and CDR2 is LQKENI. The CDR3 DNA is TGTGCCAGCTCACCAAGATTCTCGGAGACTGAAGCTTTCTTT. It codes for CASSPRFSETEAFF.

Turning to this clone: One junction end does not reproduce the germline sequence, and a read error may be involved. This chain uses TRBV28 with TRBJ1-2, with D perhaps matching TRBD1 (6 bases). The CDR3 extends over 13 amino acids. In germline, CDR1 is MDHEN, CDR2 SYDVKM. The CDR3, as DNA: TGTGCCGGCAGTTTACGGGGGGCCTATGGCTACACCTTC. Its translation: CAGSLRGAYGYTF.

The rearrangement joins TRBV12-1 to TRBJ1-5; the listed D gene, TRBD1, was not tested against the DNA. TRBV12-1 constitutes a pseudogene. The CDR3 length is 14 residues. The CDR3 DNA reads as TGTGCCAGCAGCTTTCTACAGCCATATCAGCCCCAGCATTTT. It specifies CASSFLQPYQPQHF.

DNA for the CDR3: TGCAGCGTCCCAACCGGGACAGGGATGACTGAAGCTTTCTTT. Protein product: CSVPTGTGMTEAFF. This sequence joins TRBV29-1 and TRBJ1-1, with 9 bases identical to TRBD1. Per germline, CDR1 SQVTM and CDR2 ANQGSEA. This CDR3 spans 14 amino acids. V trimming: 6 bases; J trimming: 5 bases; junction bases outside the gene matches: 10.

The V gene is TRBV7-8, the J gene TRBJ1-1; the match to TRBD1 covers 7 bases. V was clipped by 6 bases and J by 5 bases; unmatched bases: 6. Looked up from germline, CDR1 is SGHVS and CDR2 is FQNEAQ. The CDR3 loop spans 13 amino acids. As DNA, the CDR3 is TGTGCCAGCAGAGAAACAGGGGTTACTGAAGCTTTCTTT. Its protein is CASRETGVTEAFF.

The chain carries TRBV19 and TRBJ2-7, with 10 bases identical to TRBD1. Trimming at V came to 0 bases and at J to 3 bases, leaving 11 bases not matched to a gene. The CDR3 has 18 residues. From germline, CDR1 is LNHDA and CDR2 SQIVND (reference sequence). The CDR3 DNA sequence: TGTGCCAGTAGTATAGAGATAACTCCGGGACAGGGGAACTACGAGCAGTACTTC. Its protein is CASSIEITPGQGNYEQYF.

V is TRBV28 and J is TRBJ1-4, with unresolved D. There are 13 residues in the CDR3. The V gene's germline CDR1 is MDHEN and CDR2 SYDVKM. V lost 7 bases and J lost 7, with 13 bases in between. In nucleotides, the CDR3 is TGTGCCAGCAATGGCGGGTGGGGTGAAAAACTGTTTTTT. It encodes CASNGGWGEKLFF.